This TCR beta chain was identified during a study of T cell changes during pregnancy in multiple sclerosis. Using immunoSEQ multiplex PCR, the repertoire was profiled, and TCRdb retains in-frame clones only, with some absent. The sample has fewer than 110,000 clones; just under 95% are singletons. Looked up from germline, CDR1 is ENHRY and CDR2 is SYGVKD. V lost 6 bases and J lost 4; bases outside the gene matches: 6. This CDR3 contains 14 residues. The sequence derives from a female donor in good health, enrolled as a control in a pregnancy study. Here the sequenced sample was peripheral blood, taken in the third trimester of pregnancy. The chain couples TRBV10-3 to TRBJ1-1, with TRBD1 identical over 9 bases. The CDR3 coding sequence is TGTGCCATCAGGACGACAGGGGGACGCACTGAAGCTTTCTTT. Translating it yields CAIRTTGGRTEAFF.